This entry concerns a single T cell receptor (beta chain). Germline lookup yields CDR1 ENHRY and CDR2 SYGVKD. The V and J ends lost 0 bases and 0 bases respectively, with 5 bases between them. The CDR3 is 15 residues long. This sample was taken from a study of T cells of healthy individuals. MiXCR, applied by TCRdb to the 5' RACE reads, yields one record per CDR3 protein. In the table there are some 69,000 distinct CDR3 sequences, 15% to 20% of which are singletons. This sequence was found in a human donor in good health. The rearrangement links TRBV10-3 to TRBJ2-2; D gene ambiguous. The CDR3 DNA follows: TGTGCCATCAGTGAGTCGAGACCGAACACCGGGGAGCTGTTTTTT. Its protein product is CAISESRPNTGELFF.